The rows below give T cell receptor beta chains drawn from one sample of a study of T cell responses to AZD1222 COVID-19 vaccine. Here immunoSEQ multiplex PCR was the method, and the copy in TCRdb shows in-frame clones only, minus some. The sample holds 140,000 to 150,000 clones, roughly nine tenths seen once. Sequencing was performed on peripheral blood, taken on day 0 of AZD1222 vaccination. Receptors were obtained from an adult in good health. Both conserved end residues are part of each CDR3.

v_call | cdr3_aa
TRBV7-6 | CASSLAIGTGSEQYF
TRBV18 | CASSLAARNTEAFF
TRBV3-1/TRBV3-2 | CATSKGLAWETQYF
TRBV13 | CASSLVGQGYGTKLFF
TRBV20-1 | CSAISGFPLHF
TRBV18 | CASTELAGGPETQYF
TRBV7-9 | CATQRTGGTNEKLFF
TRBV6-2/TRBV6-3 | CASSADRFRPQHF
TRBV24-1 | CATSDPKTPTDTQYF
TRBV25-1 | CASSALQGFVDGYTF
TRBV7-9 | CASSLARVPQETQYF
TRBV6-5 | CASSYRGGNTEAFF
TRBV3-1/TRBV3-2 | CASSRLGIEQYF
TRBV9 | CASSSGARGTEAFF
TRBV5-5 | CASSFIAGGNQPQHF
TRBV4-1 | CASSQDPGILYGYTF
TRBV6-4 | CASSEGNTGELFF
TRBV5-1 | CASSLGTGAYEQYF
TRBV2 | CASRRESGGANVLTF
TRBV4-1 | CASSGDRASGNTIYF
TRBV18 | CASSPLDNSREQYF
TRBV28 | CASSVSGTAGETQYF
TRBV3-1/TRBV3-2 | CASRGRSGADTQYF
TRBV28 | CASSLPQATGMNTEAFF
TRBV7-8 | CASSSLGRVSDSPLHF
TRBV5-3 | CARSLCGTGVPGELFF
TRBV6-5 | CASSYQENTEAFF
TRBV7-3 | CASSLSAGGSSGANVLTF
TRBV30 | CAWSVGSTEAFF
TRBV30 | CAWRTGNYGYTF
TRBV14 | CASSPRYF
TRBV28 | CASSLWTGTSGTYEQYF
TRBV19 | CASKETDLYGYTF
TRBV9 | CASSPGTGTRETQYF
TRBV7-7 | CASSSRYGTATGSQETQYF
TRBV7-7 | CASSRARPDGDSGNTIYF
TRBV11-3 | CASSSGGNTGELFF
TRBV2 | CASRTGTSAYEQYF
TRBV28 | CASSLIPKVGVGQYF
TRBV6-2/TRBV6-3 | CASSLNSNQPQHF
TRBV7-9 | CASSLVMRGEKLFF
TRBV4-1 | CASSQDRGGQDTQYF
TRBV2 | CASSFDRREGNTIYF
TRBV28 | CATVDGYDYGYTF
TRBV3-1/TRBV3-2 | CASSPPRDREWTGELFF
TRBV6-5 | CASSYSAGGPFYGYTF
TRBV7-2 | CASSRLDSGYGYTF
TRBV28 | CASSLSGAFNQPQHF
TRBV18 | CASSPSREQTQYF
TRBV5-1 | CASSLAVAGSYNEQFF
TRBV7-3 | CASSLFGGGVGGANVLTF
TRBV18 | CASSPSATTTGELFF
TRBV28 | CASSRIQGTYGYTF
TRBV5-1 | CASSIEGALVGIEKLFF
TRBV19 | CASSSGLADAKNIQYF
TRBV28 | CASSSPSPLHF
TRBV10-1 | CASSDPRSNGANEQFF
TRBV7-3 | CASSLDLSGSYNEQFF
TRBV6-5 | CASSYTGRDNSPLHF